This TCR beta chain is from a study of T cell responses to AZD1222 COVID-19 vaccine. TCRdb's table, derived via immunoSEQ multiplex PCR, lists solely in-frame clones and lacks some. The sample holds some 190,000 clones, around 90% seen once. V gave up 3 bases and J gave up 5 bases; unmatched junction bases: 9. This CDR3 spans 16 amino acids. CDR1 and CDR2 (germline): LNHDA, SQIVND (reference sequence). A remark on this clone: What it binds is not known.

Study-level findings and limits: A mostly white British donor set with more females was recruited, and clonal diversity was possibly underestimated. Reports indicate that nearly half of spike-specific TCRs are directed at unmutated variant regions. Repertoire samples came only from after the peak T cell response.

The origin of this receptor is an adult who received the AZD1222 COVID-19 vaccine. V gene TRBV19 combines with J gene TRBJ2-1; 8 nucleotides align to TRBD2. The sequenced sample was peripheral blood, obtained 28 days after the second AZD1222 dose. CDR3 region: CASSIFTSGENNEQFF. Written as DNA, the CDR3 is TGTGCCAGTAGTATTTTCACTAGCGGAGAGAACAATGAGCAGTTCTTC.